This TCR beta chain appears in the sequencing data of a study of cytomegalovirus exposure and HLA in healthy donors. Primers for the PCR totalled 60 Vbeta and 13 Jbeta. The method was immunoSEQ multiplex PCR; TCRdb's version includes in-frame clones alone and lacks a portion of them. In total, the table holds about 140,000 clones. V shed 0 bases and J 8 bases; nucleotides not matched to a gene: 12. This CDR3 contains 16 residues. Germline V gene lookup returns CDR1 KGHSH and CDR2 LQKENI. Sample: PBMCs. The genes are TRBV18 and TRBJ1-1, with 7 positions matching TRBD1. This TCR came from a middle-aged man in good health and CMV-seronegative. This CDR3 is CASSPPELLGTAEAFF. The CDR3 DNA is TGTGCCAGCTCACCACCGGAATTGTTAGGGACAGCCGAAGCTTTCTTT.